The clone carrying this T cell receptor beta chain came up a few times. Other nucleotide sequences in the sample specify the same CDR3. The data derive from a study of shared clonotypes between healthy human individuals. Data came from immunoSEQ multiplex PCR; TCRdb stores just in-frame clones and leaves some out. The data show about 120,000 clones, with about 70% seen just once and 24% held by the top ten. The CDR3 length is 16 residues. V was trimmed by 5 bases and J by 3 bases, leaving 17 bases between them. The germline gives CDR1 SEHNR, CDR2 FQNEAQ (reference sequence). The chain employs TRBV7-9 and TRBJ2-1; TRBD1 or TRBD2 may be the D gene (5 bases each). Sequencing was carried out using memory CD8+ T cells sorted from blood. Subset here: CD45RO+ cells pooled with CCR7-negative TemRA cells. The source is a woman aged 25 to 39 in good health. In nucleotides, the CDR3 is TGTGCCAGCAGCCCGAGGGGTGGTTCCGGCTACAATGAGCAGTTCTTC. This translates into CASSPRGGSGYNEQFF.